This TCR beta chain was recovered during a study of cytomegalovirus exposure and HLA in healthy donors. This CDR3 is built from 13 residues. Trimming cost V 1 base and J 5 bases, with 9 bases left between them. Germline CDR1 is SGHRS and CDR2 is YFSETQ. PCR employed 60 Vbeta and 13 Jbeta primers. TCRdb's table, derived via immunoSEQ multiplex PCR, lists solely in-frame clones and lacks some. The sample has around 140,000 clones, about 75% seen once. Healthy bone marrow donors formed the donor group. Sequencing input: PBMCs. The sequence was collected from a woman in her thirties or forties in good health and CMV-seronegative. The chain couples TRBV5-1 to TRBJ2-5; possible D gene TRBD2, 6 bases. This CDR3 reads CASSLTGGETQYF. The CDR3 DNA reads as TGCGCCAGCAGCTTGACAGGAGGGGAGACCCAGTACTTC.